A single sample gave rise to the 15 T cell receptor beta chains below, sequenced in a study of blood T cell repertoires in COVID-19. Repertoires were generated with immunoSEQ multiplex PCR, while TCRdb's copy carries only in-frame clones and drops some. The data show over 20,000 clones, 80% to 85% seen once. Sequencing was done on a sample of peripheral blood. Receptors originate from an older man with acute or convalescent COVID-19.

The chain combines TRBV30 with TRBJ2-7, with TRBD1 matching 7 bases. Germline values: CDR1 GTSNPN, CDR2 SVGIG (reference sequence). Trimming at V came to 7 bases and at J to 0 bases, leaving 3 bases not matched to a gene. CDR3 length: 12 residues. The CDR3, as DNA: TGTGCCTTACAGGGGCGCTCCTACGAGCAGTACTTC. Translation gives CALQGRSYEQYF.

This clone has just one count. The chain links TRBV7-2 to TRBJ1-4; TRBD1 is a possible D gene (6 bases). With 5 bases removed from V and 3 bases from J, the gap between germline ends came to 16 bases. The CDR3 contains 16 residues. Germline V gives CDR1 SGHTA, CDR2 FQGNSA. Here the CDR3 reads CASSGKQGLANEKLFF. CDR3 in DNA: TGTGCCAGCAGCGGCAAACAGGGTTTAGCTAATGAAAAACTGTTTTTT.

This sequence joins TRBV6-1 and TRBJ1-2; 11 positions match TRBD1. This CDR3 is built from 19 residues. CDR1 MNHNS and CDR2 SASEGT come from the germline V gene. The ends lost 4 bases at V and 4 bases at J; junction bases unmatched: 17. The CDR3 DNA reads as TGTGCCAGCAGTGGCATCATCCGGGACAGGGGGATCGAGGGCTATGGCTACACCTTC. It is translated as CASSGIIRDRGIEGYGYTF.

The chain recombines TRBV19 with TRBJ1-1; no definite D call. Germline V gene sequence: CDR1 LNHDA, CDR2 SQIVND (reference sequence). CDR3 length equals 14 residues. The V end lost 4 bases, the J end lost 5 bases, and 14 bases lay between the germline ends. DNA of the CDR3: TGTGCCAGTAGTAAGCGAGAGGGTGAGACTGAAGCTTTCTTT. Amino acids: CASSKREGETEAFF.

The J gene is TRBJ2-3, the V gene TRBV9; TRBD2 agrees at 8 bases. The CDR3 is 16 amino acids. After removal of 0 bases from V and 1 base from J, the junction contained 4 bases not matched to a gene. CDR1 is SGDLS, CDR2 YYNGEE, per germline. This CDR3 is CASSVAAGGRTDTQYF. As DNA, the CDR3 is TGTGCCAGCAGCGTAGCTGCGGGAGGCCGCACAGATACGCAGTATTTT.

The V gene is TRBV12-5, the J gene TRBJ2-3; 12 bases line up with TRBD2. Germline CDR1 is LGHNT and CDR2 is FRNRAP. The CDR3 extends over 17 amino acids. V shed 1 base and J 9 bases; nucleotides not matched to a gene: 11. The CDR3 reads CASGLETSGRGGGTQYF. The CDR3 DNA is TGTGCTAGTGGTTTGGAGACTAGCGGGAGAGGGGGAGGGACGCAGTATTTT.

This clone was seen just once. The rearrangement joins TRBV14 to TRBJ2-7; the match to TRBD1 covers 9 bases. This CDR3 region has 14 residues. J was trimmed by 3 bases and V by 3 bases; bases with no gene match: 3. The V gene's germline CDR1 is SGHDN and CDR2 FVKESK. In DNA, the CDR3 is TGTGCCAGCAGCCACGACAGGGGGGTCTACGAGCAGTACTTC. Protein: CASSHDRGVYEQYF. The full variable domain, completed using reference TRBV14 and TRBJ2-7, is EAGVTQFPSHSVIEKGQTVTLRCDPISGHDNLYWYRRVMGKEIKFLLHFVKESKQDESGMPNNRFLAERTGGTYSTLKVQPAELEDSGVYFCASSHDRGVYEQYFGPGTRLTVT.

The chain joins TRBV5-4 to TRBJ2-3, with D perhaps matching TRBD2 (6 bases). The CDR3 covers 15 residues. Trimming shortened V by 4 bases and J by 4 bases, and 16 bases separated the two germline ends. Germline CDR1 is SGHNT and CDR2 is YYREEE (reference sequence). The CDR3 sequence: CASSQRVGRADTQYF. CDR3 in DNA: TGTGCCAGCAGCCAGCGGGTAGGGCGGGCAGATACGCAGTATTTT. Full variable domain (remainder filled in from reference TRBV5-4 and TRBJ2-3): ETGVTQSPTHLIKTRGQQVTLRCSSQSGHNTVSWYQQALGQGPQFIFQYYREEENGRGNFPPRFSGLQFPNYSSELNVNALELDDSALYLCASSQRVGRADTQYFGPGTRLTVL.

V usage is TRBV2 and J usage is TRBJ1-3; D gene unclear. This CDR3 has 12 residues. Per the germline V gene, CDR1 is SNHLY and CDR2 is FYNNEI. Trimming shortened V by 7 bases and J by 4 bases, and 8 bases separated the two germline ends. The CDR3 reads CASIKTGNTIYF. CDR3 nucleotides: TGTGCCAGCATTAAGACAGGAAACACCATATATTTT.

This clone has a handful of counts. The chain carries TRBV20-1 and TRBJ2-7; a weak D match, TRBD1 (5 bases). V lost 3 bases, J lost 4 bases, and 13 bases lay in between. The CDR3 has 13 residues. Per the germline V gene, CDR1 is DFQATT and CDR2 is SNEGSKA (reference sequence). The CDR3: CSASFRGFYEQYF. In DNA, the CDR3 is TGCAGTGCTAGTTTTAGGGGCTTTTACGAGCAGTACTTC.

This clone was counted once. The chain is built from TRBV19 and TRBJ1-5; 8 bases agree with TRBD1. The trim removed 4 bases at V and 7 bases at J, leaving 6 bases unmatched. CDR1 is LNHDA, CDR2 SQIVND, per germline (reference sequence). This CDR3 contains 14 residues. The CDR3 nucleotides read TGTGCCAGTAGTAAAGGGACAGGTAGACAGCCCCAGCATTTT. This translates into CASSKGTGRQPQHF.

V gene TRBV4-1 combines with J gene TRBJ2-7; D is ambiguous. The CDR3 totals 14 residues. From germline, CDR1 is MGHRA and CDR2 YSYEKL. The V end lost 0 bases, the J end lost 2 bases, and 8 bases lay between the germline ends. The CDR3 DNA is TGCGCCAGCAGCCAAGACTCGGAGACCTACGAGCAGTACTTC. Protein: CASSQDSETYEQYF.

This chain connects TRBV19 to TRBJ2-2; 12 nucleotides agree with TRBD1. V dropped 5 bases and J dropped 7; count of bases not matched to a gene: 17. Germline values: CDR1 LNHDA, CDR2 SQIVND (reference sequence). There are 19 residues in the CDR3. CDR3 protein: CASSARDRGLAGVNGELFF. The CDR3 DNA sequence: TGTGCCAGTAGTGCCCGGGACAGGGGGCTAGCGGGGGTCAACGGGGAGCTGTTTTTT.

The rearrangement links TRBV30 to TRBJ2-4; 9 positions agree with TRBD2. Germline-derived CDR1 and CDR2 are GTSNPN and SVGIG (reference sequence). V lost 5 bases, J lost 0 bases, and 2 bases stayed unmatched. CDR3 length equals 14 residues. CDR3 residues: CAWSSGAAKNIQYF. CDR3 nucleotides: TGTGCCTGGTCTAGCGGGGCAGCCAAAAACATTCAGTACTTC.

The rearrangement links TRBV10-3 to TRBJ2-1, with 11 positions matching TRBD2. CDR3 length equals 15 residues. V was clipped by 6 bases and J by 5 bases; unmatched bases: 6. Germline V lookup: CDR1 ENHRY, CDR2 SYGVKD. CDR3 sequence reads: CAISLTSGSNNEQFF. In DNA, the CDR3 is TGTGCCATCAGCCTTACTAGCGGGAGCAACAATGAGCAGTTCTTC.